This is a list of T cell receptor beta chains from one sample in a study of spatial heterogeneity in lung cancer. TCRdb fed the 5' RACE reads into MiXCR, producing one record per CDR3 protein. The sample carries about 85,000 distinct CDR3 sequences, about 20% recorded once. This material consisted of PBMCs, taken at surgery. Receptors originate from a male donor with early-stage non-small cell lung cancer. CDR3s include the opening cysteine and the closing phenylalanine or tryptophan. D genes are given only for firm matches. Not all rows give a size; the values are once, few, many and, for expanded clones, a class.

D	J	size	V	CDR3	DNA
NA	TRBJ2-7	NA	TRBV3-1	CASSQGSSYEQYF	TGTGCCAGCAGCCAGGGGTCCTCCTACGAGCAGTACTTC
TRBD1	TRBJ1-4	many	TRBV7-6	CASSPGQGEEKLFF	TGTGCCAGCAGCCCCGGACAGGGCGAGGAAAAACTGTTTTTT
TRBD1	TRBJ1-2	few	TRBV6-6	CASSSTGGDDYGYTF	TGTGCCAGCAGTTCTACAGGGGGCGACGACTATGGCTACACCTTC
NA	TRBJ2-3	NA	TRBV13	CASSARKPIDTQYF	TGTGCCAGCAGTGCTCGAAAGCCCATTGATACGCAGTATTTT
TRBD1	TRBJ2-7	NA	TRBV7-2	CASSSSLQGAHEQYF	TGTGCCAGCAGCTCCTCTTTACAGGGGGCGCACGAGCAGTACTTC
TRBD2	TRBJ2-1	few	TRBV5-1	CASRTSGTYNEQFF	TGCGCCAGCAGGACTAGCGGGACCTACAATGAGCAGTTCTTC
NA	TRBJ1-5	many	TRBV28	CASSPGGVQPQHF	TGTGCCAGCAGTCCTGGGGGGGTTCAGCCCCAGCATTTT
NA	TRBJ2-4	NA	TRBV19	CASSPTGIQNIQYF	TGTGCCAGTAGCCCAACAGGGATCCAAAACATTCAGTACTTC
NA	TRBJ2-5	few	TRBV7-2	CASSFPAGPGKTQYF	TGTGCCAGCAGCTTCCCGGCGGGGCCGGGAAAGACCCAGTACTTC
NA	TRBJ2-5	NA	TRBV24-1	CATSDVPGAGPQETQYF	TGTGCCACCAGTGATGTGCCAGGGGCTGGTCCCCAAGAGACCCAGTACTTC
TRBD1	TRBJ2-6	many	TRBV6-5	CASTSGTGALGANVLTF	TGTGCCAGCACGTCCGGGACAGGAGCTCTTGGGGCCAACGTCCTGACTTTC
TRBD1	TRBJ2-5	NA	TRBV24-1	CATSDSGTGSETQYF	TGTGCCACCAGTGATTCCGGGACAGGGTCCGAGACCCAGTACTTC
TRBD1	TRBJ2-5	NA	TRBV7-6	CASSPIYRDRDKTQYF	TGTGCCAGCAGCCCAATATACCGGGACAGGGATAAGACCCAGTACTTC
NA	TRBJ1-1	many	TRBV20-1	CSARDLPGTEAFF	TGCAGTGCTAGAGATCTACCGGGCACTGAAGCTTTCTTT
TRBD2	TRBJ2-2	NA	TRBV6-2/TRBV6-3	CASNPSWGRALENTGELFF	TGTGCCAGCAATCCATCCTGGGGGAGGGCCCTGGAAAACACCGGGGAGCTGTTTTTT
TRBD2	TRBJ2-4	few	TRBV20-1	CSASERLAGGVNIQYF	TGCAGTGCTAGTGAACGACTAGCGGGAGGGGTAAACATTCAGTACTTC